Listed below are T cell receptor beta chains from one sample, sequenced in a study of OX40 agonist ivuxolimab in advanced cancers. Libraries were prepared by immunoSEQ multiplex PCR; TCRdb keeps only in-frame clonotypes and omits some of them. There are about 69,000 clones in the sample; around 83% occur only once, and over 2% lies in the top ten. This material consisted of CD4+ or CD8+ T cells sorted from blood, taken in a trial of the OX40 agonist ivuxolimab. Every receptor here comes from an adult with an advanced solid tumor such as melanoma, head and neck, liver or kidney cancer. The CDR3 runs from the conserved cysteine through the conserved F or W. The D gene is left open where the match is weak. Clone size is stated in some rows and not others, as once, few, many or a class when expanded.

size: -
D: -
V: TRBV2
J: TRBJ2-1
DNA: TGTGCCAGCAGTGTTGACAGGAACTACAATGAGCAGTTCTTC
CDR3: CASSVDRNYNEQFF

size: -
D: -
V: TRBV6-1
J: TRBJ1-1
DNA: TGTGCCAGCAGCGTCGGACAAGCCACTGAAGCTTTCTTT
CDR3: CASSVGQATEAFF

size: once
D: TRBD2
V: TRBV4-1
J: TRBJ2-5
DNA: TGCGCCAGCAGCCAAGAACGGACTAGCGTAGGAGAGACCCAGTACTTC
CDR3: CASSQERTSVGETQYF

size: -
D: TRBD2
V: TRBV6-1
J: TRBJ2-3
DNA: TGTGCCAGCAGTGAAGTAGGTGGGGGGGCAGATACGCAGTATTTT
CDR3: CASSEVGGGADTQYF

size: -
D: TRBD1
V: TRBV19
J: TRBJ1-6
DNA: TGTGCCAGTAGAGCAGGGGGCATGTATAATTCACCCCTCCACTTT
CDR3: CASRAGGMYNSPLHF

size: -
D: -
V: TRBV5-1
J: TRBJ2-6
DNA: TGCGCCAGCAGCTTGGGAGCCCCGGGGTTGTCTGGGGCCAACGTCCTGACTTTC
CDR3: CASSLGAPGLSGANVLTF

size: -
D: -
V: TRBV30
J: TRBJ1-1
DNA: TGTGCCTGGGATCCTTTCGGGCCTACGAACACTGAAGCTTTCTTT
CDR3: CAWDPFGPTNTEAFF

size: -
D: -
V: TRBV5-1
J: TRBJ1-2
DNA: TGCGCCAGCAGCTTGGCAGGGGAGAGTGGCTACACCTTC
CDR3: CASSLAGESGYTF

size: -
D: -
V: TRBV5-4
J: TRBJ2-2
DNA: TGTGCCAGCAGCTTGCGGGGTTACACCGGGGAGCTGTTTTTT
CDR3: CASSLRGYTGELFF

size: -
D: TRBD2
V: TRBV5-4
J: TRBJ2-1
DNA: TGTGCCAGCAGCTCCGGTGGGCTAGCGGACTACAATGAGCAGTTCTTC
CDR3: CASSSGGLADYNEQFF

size: few
D: TRBD2
V: TRBV19
J: TRBJ2-7
DNA: TGTGCCAGTAGTCCCCGGGTAGCGGGGGGGCCGATACCCTACGAGCAGTACTTC
CDR3: CASSPRVAGGPIPYEQYF

size: -
D: TRBD2
V: TRBV6-1
J: TRBJ2-1
DNA: TGTGCCAGCAGTGGTGGTAGCGGGGGATACAATGAGCAGTTCTTC
CDR3: CASSGGSGGYNEQFF

size: -
D: -
V: TRBV7-9
J: TRBJ2-7
DNA: TGTGCCAGCAGCCTCCGGGACGAGGGCGAGCAGTACTTC
CDR3: CASSLRDEGEQYF

size: -
D: -
V: TRBV11-3
J: TRBJ2-5
DNA: TGTGCCAGCAGCGAGGGCGGAAAAGAGACCCAGTACTTC
CDR3: CASSEGGKETQYF